This record concerns one T cell receptor beta chain sequence. Its specificity is unknown. The sample belongs to a study of T cell responses to AZD1222 COVID-19 vaccine. Generated by immunoSEQ multiplex PCR, the TCRdb table keeps only in-frame clones and is missing some. The data contain 170,000 or so clones, 85% to 90% of them singletons. Study outcomes and limitations: Within unmutated variant regions lay the reported targets of nearly half of spike-specific TCRs.

The specimen comprised peripheral blood, sampled 28 days after the second AZD1222 dose. The receptor was isolated from an adult who received the AZD1222 COVID-19 vaccine.

For the CDR3, the DNA is TGCGCCAGCAGCTCCGATAGAGTAGAGACTAATGGCTACACCTTC. Amino acid sequence: CASSSDRVETNGYTF. The chain links TRBV5-1 to TRBJ1-2; no firm D call. The CDR3 consists of 15 residues. V shed 3 bases and J shed 6 bases, with 18 bases lying between them. Germline V gene data show CDR1 as SGHRS and CDR2 as YFSETQ.